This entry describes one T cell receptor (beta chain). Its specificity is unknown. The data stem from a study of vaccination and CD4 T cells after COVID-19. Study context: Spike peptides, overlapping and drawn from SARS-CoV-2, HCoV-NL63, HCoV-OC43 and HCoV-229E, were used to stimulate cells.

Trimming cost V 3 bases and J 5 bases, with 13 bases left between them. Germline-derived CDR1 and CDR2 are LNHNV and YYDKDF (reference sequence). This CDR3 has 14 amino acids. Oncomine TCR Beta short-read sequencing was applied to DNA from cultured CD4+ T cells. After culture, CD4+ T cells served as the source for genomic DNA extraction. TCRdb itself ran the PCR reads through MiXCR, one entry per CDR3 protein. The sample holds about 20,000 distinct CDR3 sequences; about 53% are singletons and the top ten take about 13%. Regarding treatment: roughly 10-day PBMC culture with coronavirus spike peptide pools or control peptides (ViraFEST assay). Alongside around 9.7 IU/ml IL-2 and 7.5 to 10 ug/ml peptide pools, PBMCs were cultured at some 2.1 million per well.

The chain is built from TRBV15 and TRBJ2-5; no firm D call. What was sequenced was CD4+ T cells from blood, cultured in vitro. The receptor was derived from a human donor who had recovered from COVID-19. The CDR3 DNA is TGTGCCACCAGCAGGGCCCCTTCCACGGAGACCCAGTACTTC. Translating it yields CATSRAPSTETQYF.